One and the same sample provided the 27 T cell receptor beta chains below, sequenced in a study of blood T cell repertoires in COVID-19. Profiling relied on immunoSEQ multiplex PCR, and the TCRdb table lists in-frame clones only, not all of them. The repertoire holds approximately 200,000 clones, with about 80% as singletons. The sequenced material came from PBMCs or T cells enriched from blood (not recorded which). The receptors were sampled from a man in his 60s who had recovered from COVID-19.

About this clone itself: Other nucleotide sequences from this sample produce the same CDR3. The chain carries TRBV2 and TRBJ2-1, with 11 bases matching TRBD2. The CDR3 is 14 amino acids. The V and J ends lost 8 bases and 6 bases, in that order; junction bases with no gene match: 6. CDR1 is SNHLY, CDR2 FYNNEI, per germline. The CDR3 loop reads CASRLAGGSNEQFF. The DNA of the CDR3 is TGTGCCAGCCGGCTAGCGGGGGGTAGCAATGAGCAGTTCTTC.

The V gene is TRBV19, the J gene TRBJ1-2; 7 bases are shared with TRBD1. The V gene end was trimmed by 8 bases and the J gene end by 1 base; junction bases not matched to a gene: 22. CDR1 and CDR2 from the germline V gene are LNHDA and SQIVND (reference sequence). The CDR3 spans 19 residues. The CDR3 region is CASVVSPSPLGQLNYGYTF. CDR3 nucleotide sequence: TGTGCCAGTGTTGTGAGTCCTTCACCCTTGGGACAGCTTAACTATGGCTACACCTTC.

V and J are TRBV20-1 and TRBJ2-7; D gene uncertain. Germline lookup yields CDR1 DFQATT and CDR2 SNEGSKA (reference sequence). V shed 3 bases and J shed 0 bases, with 9 bases lying between them. This CDR3 is built from 13 residues. CDR3 sequence: CSASAVSSYEQYF. Written as DNA, the CDR3 is TGCAGTGCTAGTGCGGTTTCCTCCTACGAGCAGTACTTC.

The chain joins TRBV6-5 to TRBJ2-2; 7 bases map to TRBD1. V shed 11 bases, J shed 11 bases, and the junction held 14 bases outside the gene matches. The CDR3 runs to 13 residues. Germline V gene data show CDR1 as MNHEY and CDR2 as SVGAGI. The CDR3 bases are TGTGCCGGCTCAACCCTAGGGGGCTTAGAGCTGTTTTTT. It codes for CAGSTLGGLELFF.

The J gene is TRBJ2-2, the V gene TRBV5-1, with 10 bases lining up with TRBD1. The J segment lost 5 bases and the V segment lost 4 bases, leaving 14 bases of the junction unmatched. This CDR3 has 18 residues. Germline CDR1 is SGHRS and CDR2 is YFSETQ. The CDR3 is CASSAPGQGSGITGELFF. CDR3 in DNA: TGCGCCAGCAGCGCGCCGGGACAGGGGTCGGGGATTACCGGGGAGCTGTTTTTT.

The genes are TRBV9 and TRBJ1-2; 7 nucleotides align to TRBD1. Trimming removed 5 bases from V and 2 bases from J; junction bases left unmatched: 6. Germline assignment: CDR1 SGDLS and CDR2 YYNGEE. The CDR3 has 14 amino acids. CDR3 in amino acids: CASSPSGQNYGYTF. CDR3 in DNA: TGTGCCAGCAGTCCTTCGGGACAGAACTATGGCTACACCTTC. Looking up the rest from reference TRBV9 and TRBJ1-2 gives the full variable domain: DSGVTQTPKHLITATGQRVTLRCSPRSGDLSVYWYQQSLDQGLQFLIQYYNGEERAKGNILERFSAQQFPDLHSELNLSSLELGDSALYFCASSPSGQNYGYTFGSGTRLTVV.

This rearrangement joins TRBV7-9 to TRBJ2-3, with a tentative D call TRBD2 (5 bases). This CDR3 has 13 amino acids. Germline values: CDR1 SEHNR, CDR2 FQNEAQ (reference sequence). The V gene lost 10 bases and the J gene lost 6 bases, with 17 bases spanning the gap. The CDR3 sequence: CAMGREGEDTQYF. CDR3 bases: TGTGCCATGGGGAGAGAGGGAGAGGATACGCAGTATTTT.

This clone was seen ten or more times. The chain has TRBV7-9 and TRBJ2-7; D not resolved. The CDR3 has 15 residues. Germline CDR1 is SEHNR and CDR2 is FQNEAQ (reference sequence). Trimming cost V 5 bases and J 3 bases, with 17 bases left between them. The CDR3 region has the DNA TGTGCCAGCAGCCCCTCTAAGATCGTCCTCTACGAGCAGTACTTC. Its translation is CASSPSKIVLYEQYF.

V is TRBV19 and J is TRBJ1-2; D is perhaps TRBD1 (5 bases). CDR1 is LNHDA, CDR2 SQIVND, per germline (reference sequence). The CDR3 runs 16 residues. Between the trimmed V and J ends, which lost 1 base and 5 bases, there was a span of 17 bases. The CDR3, as DNA: TGTGCCAGTAGTATAGTCACAGGATTCCAGGCTTATGGCTACACCTTC. Translated: CASSIVTGFQAYGYTF.

This clone is a singleton in its sample. The chain uses TRBV5-1 and TRBJ2-5, with TRBD2 identical over 8 bases. Germline V gene data show CDR1 as SGHRS and CDR2 as YFSETQ. Unmatched junction bases numbered 8, after V lost 0 bases and J lost 4 bases. The CDR3 is 16 residues long. The CDR3 protein is CASSLVTGGALETQYF. Here the CDR3 DNA reads TGCGCCAGCAGCTTGGTTACCGGGGGGGCCCTAGAGACCCAGTACTTC.

This clone was seen more than once but under ten times. The genes are TRBV3-1 (or the pseudogene TRBV3-2) and TRBJ2-6, with D possibly matching TRBD2 (6 bases). V lost 5 bases to trimming and J lost 3 bases, with 17 bases between them. This CDR3 region has 17 residues. The germline gives CDR1 LGHDT, CDR2 YNNKEL (reference sequence). DNA of the CDR3: TGTGCCAGCAGCGAGCTGCCGGGGGTAAGTGGGGCCAACGTCCTGACTTTC. Protein product: CASSELPGVSGANVLTF.

CDR3 protein: CASSLGQGAAGETQYF. The CDR3 DNA sequence: TGCGCCAGCAGCCTCGGGCAGGGGGCGGCTGGGGAGACCCAGTACTTC. J is TRBJ2-5 and V is TRBV5-1, with 8 bases aligning to TRBD1. This CDR3 is built from 16 residues. Germline V gene lookup returns CDR1 SGHRS and CDR2 YFSETQ. J gave up 5 bases and V 4 bases, and 13 bases lay outside the gene matches.

The V and J genes are TRBV7-2 and TRBJ2-2; D not certain. The CDR3 is made up of 13 amino acids. The germline CDR1 and CDR2 sequences are SGHTA and FQGNSA. Trimming removed 4 bases at V and 1 base at J, with 4 bases between. CDR3 coding DNA: TGTGCCAGCAGCTCCAGGAACACCGGGGAGCTGTTTTTT. The encoded protein is CASSSRNTGELFF.

The V gene is TRBV11-2, the J gene TRBJ2-6; no clear D. CDR3 length: 14 amino acids. V was clipped by 3 bases and J by 1 base, with 4 bases between them. The germline V gene encodes CDR1 SGHAT and CDR2 FQNNGV. The DNA of the CDR3 is TGTGCCAGCAGCTTCGGGTCTGGGGCCAACGTCCTGACTTTC. It codes for CASSFGSGANVLTF.

There are a few counts of this clone. The V gene is TRBV5-4, the J gene TRBJ2-1, with TRBD2 identical over 7 bases. The CDR3 extends over 15 amino acids. The germline CDR1 and CDR2 sequences are SGHNT and YYREEE (reference sequence). V shed 2 bases, J shed 3 bases, and the junction held 5 bases outside the gene matches. The CDR3 reads CASSLEAGNYNEQFF. CDR3 DNA: TGTGCCAGCAGCTTAGAAGCGGGGAACTACAATGAGCAGTTCTTC.

This clone was counted a single time. The chain employs TRBV3-1 (or the pseudogene TRBV3-2) and TRBJ1-5; D is undetermined. The CDR3 extends over 14 amino acids. The germline V and J ends were trimmed by 1 base and 0 bases, with 4 bases remaining between them. The germline gives CDR1 LGHDT, CDR2 YNNKEL (reference sequence). This CDR3 reads CASSQGLSNQPQHF. The CDR3 bases are TGTGCCAGCAGCCAAGGGCTTAGCAATCAGCCCCAGCATTTT.

This rearrangement joins TRBV3-1 (or the pseudogene TRBV3-2) to TRBJ1-2; 7 bases are shared with TRBD1. CDR1 and CDR2 from the germline V gene are LGHDT and YNNKEL (reference sequence). Trimming at V came to 4 bases and at J to 5 bases, leaving 7 bases not matched to a gene. The CDR3 loop spans 14 amino acids. Here the CDR3 DNA reads TGTGCCAGCAGCCCCATTCAGGGGGAGTATGGCTACACCTTC. This encodes CASSPIQGEYGYTF.

CDR3 coding DNA: TGCAGTGCTAGTGGTATCTCTGGAAACACCATATATTTT. Its translation: CSASGISGNTIYF. The V gene is TRBV20-1, the J gene TRBJ1-3, with D unresolved. This CDR3 has 13 amino acids. Trimming removed 3 bases from V and 0 bases from J, with 6 bases in between. Per the germline V gene, CDR1 is DFQATT and CDR2 is SNEGSKA (reference sequence).

This clone was detected only a few times. The chain joins TRBV5-1 to TRBJ2-7, with 7 bases identical to TRBD1. Germline V gene data show CDR1 as SGHRS and CDR2 as YFSETQ. The CDR3 is 14 amino acids. V shed 2 bases, J shed 2 bases, and the junction held 4 bases outside the gene matches. The CDR3 region is CASSFETGPYEQYF. As DNA, the CDR3 is TGCGCCAGCAGCTTCGAGACAGGGCCCTACGAGCAGTACTTC.

About this clone itself: This may be a read error: a much more frequent sequence differs by one nucleotide. The chain combines TRBV6-2 or TRBV6-3 with TRBJ2-6; TRBD1 agrees at 8 bases. CDR3 length equals 18 residues. Losses at the gene ends were 0 bases for V and 2 bases for J; bases not matched to a gene: 6. CDR1 is MNHEY and CDR2 is SVGEGT in the germline V gene. The CDR3 DNA follows: TGTGCCAGCAGTTACTCGACAGGGGCCTCTGCTGGGGCCAACGTCCTGACTTTC. It specifies CASSYSTGASAGANVLTF.

The gene calls are TRBV6-6 and TRBJ2-3, with D tentatively TRBD1 (5 bases). Germline V gene lookup returns CDR1 MNHNY and CDR2 SVGAGI (reference sequence). This CDR3 region has 13 residues. Deletions cut 4 bases from V and 6 bases from J, with 11 bases between. The CDR3 is CASSWGSRDTQYF. In DNA, the CDR3 is TGTGCCAGCAGTTGGGGCTCCCGGGATACGCAGTATTTT.

The J gene is TRBJ2-3, the V gene TRBV7-2; D is perhaps TRBD1 (5 bases). In germline, CDR1 is SGHTA, CDR2 FQGNSA. The CDR3 has 15 residues. V lost 1 base and J lost 3, with 11 bases in between. This chain's CDR3 is CASSLGAQGTDTQYF. The CDR3 region has the DNA TGTGCCAGCAGCTTAGGAGCGCAGGGTACAGATACGCAGTATTTT.

This chain connects TRBV6-4 to TRBJ2-1, with D hard to call. The CDR3 is made up of 14 amino acids. From germline, CDR1 is MRHNA and CDR2 SNTAGT. V lost 4 bases and J 4 bases, leaving 11 bases between the germline ends. For the CDR3, the DNA is TGTGCCAGCAGTGGGAGCGACGGATACAATGAGCAGTTCTTC. The encoded protein is CASSGSDGYNEQFF.

This chain connects TRBV27 to TRBJ2-5; 7 nucleotides match TRBD2. Germline V CDR1 and CDR2: MNHEY, SMNVEV (reference sequence). V trimming: 5 bases; J trimming: 3 bases; junction bases outside the gene matches: 6. The CDR3 runs 14 residues. The CDR3 DNA is TGTGCCAGCAGTAGTCTAGCGGTCAAAGAGACCCAGTACTTC. Translated, it gives CASSSLAVKETQYF.

The V gene is TRBV27, the J gene TRBJ2-3; TRBD1 is a possible D gene (7 bases). The V end was cut by 3 bases, the J end by 5 bases, with 21 bases between. Per germline, CDR1 MNHEY and CDR2 SMNVEV (reference sequence). The CDR3 has 17 amino acids. CDR3 bases: TGTGCCAGCAGTTTTGGTGGAACAGTTCAGGGGGGAGATACGCAGTATTTT. Protein sequence: CASSFGGTVQGGDTQYF.

In this sample, this clone turned up once. This rearrangement joins TRBV18 to TRBJ1-1; 9 nucleotides align to TRBD1. The trim removed 3 bases at V and 5 bases at J, leaving 7 bases unmatched. CDR1 KGHSH and CDR2 LQKENI come from the germline V gene. CDR3 length: 15 residues. CDR3 residues: CASSPSTGTGTEAFF. CDR3 DNA sequence: TGTGCCAGCTCACCGTCCACCGGGACAGGGACTGAAGCTTTCTTT.

This rearrangement joins TRBV7-8 to TRBJ1-1, with 7 bases identical to TRBD1. The CDR3 has 16 residues. The germline gives CDR1 SGHVS, CDR2 FQNEAQ. The V segment lost 1 base and the J segment 4 bases; nucleotides outside the gene matches: 9. The CDR3 DNA follows: TGTGCCAGCAGCTTAGGGAGGGGGCTGGGGGTCACTGAAGCTTTCTTT. Amino acid sequence: CASSLGRGLGVTEAFF. Looking up the rest from reference TRBV7-8 and TRBJ1-1 gives the full variable domain: GAGVSQSPRYKVAKRGQDVALRCDPISGHVSLFWYQQALGQGPEFLTYFQNEAQLDKSGLPSDRFFAERPEGSVSTLKIQRTQQEDSAVYLCASSLGRGLGVTEAFFGQGTRLTVV.